This T cell receptor (beta chain) was identified during a study of blood T cells in healthy people across ages. Through a sample-barcoded 5' primer and a J-beta primer mix, a second PCR was run for about 6 to 11 cycles. In TCRdb, the 5' RACE reads were re-called with MiXCR into one record per CDR3 protein. Among roughly 2 million distinct CDR3 sequences listed, around 48% were seen once. The germline CDR1 and CDR2 sequences are KGHDR and SFDVKD. The CDR3 has 13 residues. In this sample, this clonotype turned up a few times. The target antigen is unknown. Extracted total RNA amounted to at least 5.5 micrograms for each sample. General study findings and limits: Those diversity estimates obtained from one million T cells were thought to be underestimates. Per million T cells, TCR beta diversity dropped roughly linearly as age increased. Comparison with aged donors showed that long-lived donors had more naive CD4+ cells and higher diversity.

The genes are TRBV24-1 and TRBJ2-5, with D maybe TRBD1 (6 bases). The end of the DNA is better explained by TRBJ2-7, so the J call may be wrong. The clonotype was recovered from a woman aged 40-49 years in good health. The sample comprised blood. CDR3 sequence reads: CATSEGASVEQYF. The CDR3 coding sequence is TGTGCCACCAGTGAGGGGGCCTCGGTCGAGCAGTACTTC.